This entry lists 2 T cell receptor beta chains sequenced from one sample in a study of Ad26.COV2.S vaccination and SARS-CoV-2 variants. Treatment of the sample: over 15 received Ad26.COV2.S at low or high dose, single or two shots; 5 received placebo; per-sample allocation not given. At day 63 after the first vaccine or placebo injection, samples were drawn. Method: immunoSEQ multiplex PCR; TCRdb's copy keeps in-frame clones and lacks some. The profile covers hundreds of thousands of clones, with roughly 91% appearing a single time and roughly 3.2% taken by the ten largest. The starting material was peripheral blood, obtained in a trial of Ad26.COV2.S vaccine versus placebo. Receptors originate from a person aged 18-65 years who received the Ad26.COV2.S COVID-19 vaccine or a placebo.

This chain connects TRBV27 to TRBJ2-7; 7 bases agree with TRBD2. J gave up 0 bases and V 1 base, and 3 bases lay outside the gene matches. Germline V gives CDR1 MNHEY, CDR2 SMNVEV (reference sequence). This CDR3 region has 15 residues. CDR3 loop: CASSLFTGGSYEQYF. CDR3 sequence (DNA): TGTGCCAGCAGTTTATTTACGGGGGGCTCCTACGAGCAGTACTTC.

This chain uses TRBV7-9 with TRBJ1-3; D is possibly TRBD1 (6 bases). Per the germline V gene, CDR1 is SEHNR and CDR2 is FQNEAQ (reference sequence). The ends were cut back, 2 bases at V and 1 base at J, with 12 bases in the middle. The CDR3 spans 16 residues. CDR3 loop: CASSLMTGRSGNTIYF. The CDR3 coding sequence is TGTGCCAGCAGCTTAATGACAGGACGGTCTGGAAACACCATATATTTT.